This is a list of T cell receptor beta chains from one sample in a study of regulatory T cells in long-lasting Graves disease. TCRdb called the multiplex PCR reads again in MiXCR, with one record for every CDR3 protein. Of 600,000 to 800,000 distinct CDR3 sequences in the sample, 30% were seen once. This sample comprised peripheral blood mononuclear cells (PBMCs), obtained when the disease was refractory, from a patient treated with antithyroid drugs. The receptors here all came from a female donor with Graves disease. The CDR3 runs from the conserved cysteine through the conserved F or W. The D gene is left open where the match is weak. The listing skips clone size in some rows; elsewhere it reads once, few, many or a size class.

d_call,v_call,clone_size,cdr3_length,j_call,cdr3_aa,cdr3_nt
TRBD1,TRBV7-9,.,14,TRBJ1-5,CASSSTGGVQPQHF,TGTGCCAGCAGCTCGACAGGGGGCGTTCAGCCCCAGCATTTT
.,TRBV3-1,.,15,TRBJ1-1,CASSLRTSRSAEAFF,TGTGCCAGCAGCCTTAGGACCTCAAGAAGCGCTGAAGCTTTCTTT
TRBD1,TRBV6-2/TRBV6-3,.,16,TRBJ1-1,CASSEPGQGMNTEAFF,TGTGCCAGCAGTGAACCGGGACAGGGCATGAACACTGAAGCTTTCTTT
TRBD1,TRBV20-1,few,15,TRBJ1-2,CSASQLGTGGYGYTF,TGCAGTGCTAGCCAACTCGGGACAGGGGGATATGGCTACACCTTC
.,TRBV29-1,.,14,TRBJ1-1,CSVGSWGMNTEAFF,TGCAGCGTTGGAAGCTGGGGTATGAACACTGAAGCTTTCTTT
TRBD2,TRBV5-1,.,15,TRBJ2-5,CASSLEGLAGETQYF,TGCGCCAGCAGCTTGGAGGGACTAGCGGGGGAGACCCAGTACTTC
TRBD1,TRBV27,many,13,TRBJ2-5,CASSLRGPETQYF,TGTGCCAGCAGTTTAAGGGGGCCAGAGACCCAGTACTTC
.,TRBV7-8,many,12,TRBJ1-1,CASSLALKEAFF,TGTGCCAGCAGCTTAGCCCTGAAAGAAGCTTTCTTT
.,TRBV25-1,.,15,TRBJ1-1,CASSESNTPNTEAFF,TGTGCCAGCAGTGAATCGAACACGCCGAACACTGAAGCTTTCTTT
.,TRBV29-1,many,13,TRBJ1-1,CSVAWQPRTEAFF,TGCAGCGTTGCGTGGCAGCCCCGCACTGAAGCTTTCTTT
.,TRBV28,many,14,TRBJ1-6,CASSRPTVRAPLHF,TGTGCCAGCAGTCGCCCGACAGTTCGTGCACCCCTCCACTTT